This entry lists 24 T cell receptor beta chains sequenced from one sample in a study of neurological immune-mediated disorders. TCRdb fed the 5' RACE reads into MiXCR, producing one record per CDR3 protein. The sample includes about 50,000 distinct CDR3 sequences, roughly 17% of them seen just once. Sequences were obtained from PBMCs. These receptors were collected from a man in his 60s in good health.

This clonotype showed up just a few times. The J gene is TRBJ2-1, the V gene TRBV14, with D hard to call. The germline CDR1 and CDR2 sequences are SGHDN and FVKESK. The CDR3 is made up of 12 amino acids. Trimming pared 3 bases from V and 4 bases from J, leaving 4 bases between. The chain's CDR3 is CASSQRYNEQFF. CDR3 in DNA: TGTGCCAGCAGCCAGAGATACAATGAGCAGTTCTTC. Looking up the rest from reference TRBV14 and TRBJ2-1 gives the full variable domain: EAGVTQFPSHSVIEKGQTVTLRCDPISGHDNLYWYRRVMGKEIKFLLHFVKESKQDESGMPNNRFLAERTGGTYSTLKVQPAELEDSGVYFCASSQRYNEQFFGPGTRLTVL.

This clonotype was counted ten times or more. The chain recombines TRBV10-3 with TRBJ2-1; no firm D call. Trimming took 4 bases from V and 7 from J, leaving 5 bases between them. The CDR3 contains 11 residues. CDR1 is ENHRY, CDR2 SYGVKD, per germline. The CDR3 region has the DNA TGTGCCATCAGTGGGTCGAATGAGCAGTTCTTC. Translated: CAISGSNEQFF.

The sample holds many counts of this clonotype. The CDR3 loop reads CASSSGLAGEADTQYF. The CDR3 region has the DNA TGTGCCAGCAGCTCAGGACTAGCGGGGGAGGCAGATACGCAGTATTTT. The chain carries TRBV7-3 and TRBJ2-3; 13 bases line up with TRBD2. The CDR3 is 16 residues long. Germline CDR1 and CDR2: SGHTA and FQGTGA. After removal of 4 bases from V and 4 bases from J, the junction contained 5 bases not matched to a gene. Combining the CDR3 with reference TRBV7-3 and TRBJ2-3 gives the whole variable domain GAGVSQTPSNKVTEKGKYVELRCDPISGHTALYWYRQSLGQGPEFLIYFQGTGAADDSGLPNDRFFAVRPEGSVSTLKIQRTERGDSAVYLCASSSGLAGEADTQYFGPGTRLTVL.

As to this clonotype: One end of the junction fails to match germline, which may point to a read error. V usage is TRBV5-4 and J usage is TRBJ2-5; unclear D gene. Germline CDR1 reads SGHNT; CDR2 reads YYREEE (reference sequence). The CDR3 runs to 15 residues. The CDR3 loop is CASSLDGRNRETQYF. DNA for the CDR3: TGTGCCAGCAGCTTGGACGGCAGAAACCGAGAGACCCAATACTTC.

On this clonotype: A read error may produce the germline difference seen at one junction end. V usage is TRBV7-3 and J usage is TRBJ1-2; D uncertain. Germline V gene data show CDR1 as SGHTA and CDR2 as FQGTGA. The CDR3 is 8 amino acids. The CDR3 here is CASSLPPF. The CDR3 DNA is TGTGCCAGCAGCTTACCCCCGTTC.

In this sample, this clonotype turned up many times. The chain is built from TRBV20-1 and TRBJ2-3, with 11 positions matching TRBD2. Germline CDR1 reads DFQATT; CDR2 reads SNEGSKA (reference sequence). This CDR3 is built from 15 residues. V dropped 1 base and J dropped 7; count of bases not matched to a gene: 7. Written as DNA, the CDR3 is TGCAGTGCTAGAGTGGCTAGCGGGAGGTGGAATACGCAGTATTTT. This gives the protein CSARVASGRWNTQYF.

This clonotype was observed at least ten times. As DNA, the CDR3 is TGTGCCAGCAGTGGGACTAGCGGGAGGATGGGTGAGCAGTTCTTC. Protein sequence: CASSGTSGRMGEQFF. V usage is TRBV6-2 or TRBV6-3 and J usage is TRBJ2-1, with TRBD2 matching over 15 bases. Germline trimming cut 5 bases from V and 9 bases from J; bases unmatched to any gene: 5. CDR3 length: 15 amino acids. Germline CDR1 reads MNHEY; CDR2 reads SVGEGT.

The sample holds many counts of this clonotype. The rearrangement links TRBV9 to TRBJ1-1; 9 nucleotides match TRBD1. The CDR3 spans 17 residues. CDR1 and CDR2 from the germline V gene are SGDLS and YYNGEE. V lost 0 bases, J lost 6 bases, and 12 bases stayed unmatched. The CDR3 nucleotides are TGTGCCAGCAGCGTAGACCCACCGGGACAGGGAGGATCTGAAGCTTTCTTT. Translation: CASSVDPPGQGGSEAFF.

This chain links TRBV7-6 with TRBJ2-3; TRBD2 matches 12 bases. V lost 4 bases, J lost 4 bases, and 12 bases stayed unmatched. The CDR3 spans 18 residues. CDR1 is SGHVS, CDR2 FNYEAQ, per germline. Here the CDR3 reads CASSSLGGTSGPPDTQYF. The CDR3 nucleotides are TGTGCCAGCAGCTCACTCGGGGGGACTAGCGGGCCCCCAGATACGCAGTATTTT. Variable domain in full (rest from reference TRBV7-6 and TRBJ2-3): GAGVSQSPRYKVTKRGQDVALRCDPISGHVSLYWYRQALGQGPEFLTYFNYEAQQDKSGLPNDRFSAERPEGSISTLTIQRTEQRDSAMYRCASSSLGGTSGPPDTQYFGPGTRLTVL.

The rearrangement uses TRBV12-3 or TRBV12-4 and TRBJ2-3, with 9 bases fitting TRBD2. V lost 6 bases to trimming and J lost 4 bases; unmatched junction nucleotides: 5. CDR3 length equals 14 residues. The CDR3 is CASRRGGAPDTQYF. CDR3 in DNA: TGTGCCAGCAGGCGCGGGGGGGCACCAGATACGCAGTATTTT.

This clonotype was seen a few times. CDR3 residues: CAIRASAESNQPQHF. The CDR3 region has the DNA TGTGCCATCAGGGCATCCGCGGAAAGCAATCAGCCCCAGCATTTT. This chain connects TRBV10-3 to TRBJ1-5; D remains ambiguous. V lost 6 bases, J lost 1 base, and 13 bases lay in between. The CDR3 length is 15 residues. Germline V gene sequence: CDR1 ENHRY, CDR2 SYGVKD.

This clonotype has a count of ten or more. V gene TRBV29-1 combines with J gene TRBJ2-1; D gene unclear. Trimming removed 2 bases from V and 8 bases from J, with 10 bases in between. Germline CDR1 and CDR2: SQVTM and ANQGSEA. The CDR3 is made up of 12 amino acids. The CDR3 reads CSVEPSGHEQFF. The CDR3 nucleotides are TGCAGCGTTGAACCCTCCGGCCATGAGCAGTTCTTC.

This clonotype was recorded many times. CDR3 protein: CSSEAASGSSYNEQFF. DNA for the CDR3: TGCAGTTCAGAGGCGGCTAGCGGAAGCTCCTACAATGAGCAGTTCTTC. The genes are TRBV20-1 and TRBJ2-1; 7 positions agree with TRBD2. The V and J ends lost 8 bases and 0 bases, in that order; junction bases with no gene match: 13. Per the germline V gene, CDR1 is DFQATT and CDR2 is SNEGSKA (reference sequence). CDR3 length: 16 residues.

The chain links TRBV20-1 to TRBJ2-1; no definite D call. The V gene lost 6 bases and the J gene lost 13 bases, with 16 bases spanning the gap. The germline gives CDR1 DFQATT, CDR2 SNEGSKA (reference sequence). The CDR3 contains 11 residues. The DNA for the CDR3 is TGCAGTGCGCCGACTGGCGCCGAACAGTTCTTC. Translation gives CSAPTGAEQFF.

This clonotype was recorded at least ten times. At one end, the junction sequence differs from germline, possibly due to a read error. The chain carries TRBV12-3 or TRBV12-4 and TRBJ2-4; 8 positions match TRBD2. The CDR3 length is 11 residues. CDR3 bases: TGTGCCAGCAGTTTAGCGGGACTAGTGTTCTTC. It yields the protein CASSLAGLVFF.

This clonotype was counted a few times. The chain couples TRBV6-6 to TRBJ2-1, with 7 bases that match TRBD2. This CDR3 region has 15 residues. V shed 7 bases, J shed 7 bases, and the junction held 13 bases outside the gene matches. Looked up from germline, CDR1 is MNHNY and CDR2 is SVGAGI (reference sequence). The chain's CDR3 is CASIKDSGGGNEQFF. CDR3 in DNA: TGTGCCAGCATTAAGGACTCTGGGGGGGGGAATGAGCAGTTCTTC.

The rearrangement uses TRBV3-1 and TRBJ2-2; no clear D gene. The CDR3 is 14 residues long. The V end was cut by 1 base, the J end by 5 bases, with 8 bases between. Germline loops: CDR1 LGHDT, CDR2 YNNKEL (reference sequence). The CDR3 DNA reads TGTGCCAGCAGCCAAGGGTTGTTAACCGGGGAGCTGTTTTTT. Translated, it gives CASSQGLLTGELFF.

This clonotype was picked up many times. The chain recombines TRBV7-2 with TRBJ2-5; 11 bases agree with TRBD2. Germline V CDR1 and CDR2: SGHTA, FQGNSA. The CDR3 extends over 17 amino acids. V dropped 5 bases and J dropped 1; count of bases not matched to a gene: 9. In DNA form, the CDR3 reads TGTGCCAGCAGCGAAACTAGCGGGAGCTTCTTCCAAGAGACCCAGTACTTC. Translated: CASSETSGSFFQETQYF.

The gene calls are TRBV12-3 or TRBV12-4 and TRBJ2-7, with D unresolved. V was trimmed by 3 bases and J by 6 bases, leaving 15 bases between them. The CDR3 spans 14 residues. CDR3 loop: CASSFAGSRAEQYF. The CDR3 DNA follows: TGTGCCAGCAGTTTTGCCGGGTCTCGGGCCGAGCAGTACTTC.

This clonotype was detected ten times or more. CDR3: CATSRAVNTGELFF. In DNA form, the CDR3 reads TGTGCCACCAGCAGAGCTGTAAACACCGGGGAGCTGTTTTTT. The gene calls are TRBV15 and TRBJ2-2; no reliable D call. The V end was cut by 1 base, the J end by 2 bases, with 5 bases between. This CDR3 comprises 14 residues. CDR1 is LNHNV and CDR2 is YYDKDF in the germline V gene (reference sequence).

The rearrangement uses TRBV11-2 and TRBJ2-3, with 7 nucleotides matching TRBD1. Germline CDR1 SGHAT, CDR2 FQNNGV. The junction had 6 bases not matched to a gene; V was cut back by 3 bases and J by 0 bases. The CDR3 spans 16 residues. The CDR3 protein is CASSLFYRGSTDTQYF. As DNA, the CDR3 is TGTGCCAGCAGCTTGTTCTACAGGGGAAGCACAGATACGCAGTATTTT.

This clonotype was picked up many times. The chain has TRBV5-1 and TRBJ2-7; 7 bases agree with TRBD1. J gave up 6 bases and V 2 bases, and 8 bases lay outside the gene matches. The CDR3 is 14 amino acids. Germline lookup yields CDR1 SGHRS and CDR2 YFSETQ. CDR3: CASSFDRAKGEQYF. In DNA form, the CDR3 reads TGCGCCAGCAGCTTCGACAGGGCAAAGGGCGAGCAGTACTTC.

Many counts were recorded for this clonotype. The CDR3 nucleotides read TGCGCCAGCAGCACAGGACTAGTGCAGAACACCGGGGAGCTGTTTTTT. Translation: CASSTGLVQNTGELFF. The chain links TRBV5-1 to TRBJ2-2; 7 nucleotides line up with TRBD2. V trimming: 4 bases; J trimming: 1 base; junction bases outside the gene matches: 7. Germline CDR1 and CDR2: SGHRS and YFSETQ. This CDR3 comprises 16 residues.

The chain links TRBV6-5 to TRBJ2-3; 8 bases are shared with TRBD2. The CDR3 loop spans 14 amino acids. Germline loops: CDR1 MNHEY, CDR2 SVGAGI. V shed 10 bases, J shed 2 bases, and the junction held 8 bases outside the gene matches. This CDR3 reads CATNLAGHTDTQYF. The CDR3 DNA follows: TGTGCCACCAACTTAGCGGGACACACAGATACGCAGTATTTT.